This T cell receptor beta chain was documented in a study of blood T cells in healthy people across ages. Overall study context: Per two T cells, template switching captured roughly one barcoded beta molecule. General study points: The recorded TCR beta diversity per million T cells decreased in a roughly linear manner with age.

CDR1 SGHAT and CDR2 FQNNGV come from the germline V gene. This CDR3 has 17 residues. V was pared by 7 bases and J by 3 bases, with 11 bases of the junction left unmatched. The extraction recovered at least 5.5 micrograms of total RNA per sample. Comments on this clonotype: The antigen is unknown.

PCR was performed a second time for roughly 7 to 12 cycles using a sample-barcoded 5' primer and a J-beta primer mix. MiXCR was run by TCRdb on the 5' RACE reads, yielding one entry per CDR3 protein. Of 850,000 to 1,000,000 distinct CDR3 sequences in the sample, 51% were seen once. The chain carries TRBV11-2 and TRBJ2-6; TRBD2 aligns across 8 bases. The source of this sequence is an older woman in good health. Sequencing used blood. The CDR3 spells CASKKAGAFFGANVLTF. The CDR3 DNA is TGTGCCAGCAAAAAAGCGGGGGCCTTTTTTGGGGCCAACGTCCTGACTTTC. Based on the CDR3 plus reference TRBV11-2 and TRBJ2-6, the full variable domain is EAGVAQSPRYKIIEKRQSVAFWCNPISGHATLYWYQQILGQGPKLLIQFQNNGVVDDSQLPKDRFSAERLKGVDSTLKIQPAKLEDSAVYLCASKKAGAFFGANVLTFGAGSRLTVL.